Presented here are 7 T cell receptor beta chains from one specimen sequenced in a study of regulatory T cells in long-lasting Graves disease. Libraries of TCR beta came from iRepertoire HTBI primers plus Arm-PCR of CDR3 regions. TCRdb used MiXCR to reprocess the multiplex PCR reads, holding one entry per CDR3 protein. The sample carries 500,000 or so distinct CDR3 sequences, about 16% recorded once. Regarding time point: newly diagnosed GD, antithyroid drugs for less than 3 months. The TCR library used RNA extracted from PBMCs. The same data also contributed to another study, on T cells in Graves' hyperthyroidism and ophthalmopathy.

The material was peripheral blood mononuclear cells (PBMCs), obtained at new diagnosis, from a patient treated with antithyroid drugs. The receptors were gathered from a man aged 35 to 55 with Graves disease.

This clonotype was counted only a few times. The chain employs TRBV30 and TRBJ2-1; the D call may be TRBD1 or TRBD2 (5 bases each). Germline CDR1 is GTSNPN and CDR2 is SVGIG (reference sequence). The CDR3 loop spans 13 amino acids. Trimming took 0 bases from V and 4 from J, leaving 7 bases between them. This CDR3 reads CAWSVGPYNEQFF. CDR3 sequence (DNA): TGTGCCTGGAGTGTGGGACCGTACAATGAGCAGTTCTTC. Variable domain in full (rest from reference TRBV30 and TRBJ2-1): SQTIHQWPATLVQPVGSPLSLECTVEGTSNPNLYWYRQAAGRGLQLLFYSVGIGQISSEVPQNLSASRPQDRQFILSSKKLLLSDSGFYLCAWSVGPYNEQFFGPGTRLTVL.

This chain uses TRBV24-1 with TRBJ2-6; D might be TRBD1 or TRBD2, each matching 6 bases. V shed 5 bases and J shed 4 bases, with 11 bases lying between them. CDR1 and CDR2 from the germline V gene are KGHDR and SFDVKD. The CDR3 runs to 15 residues. The CDR3 sequence: CATSGPGAGANVLTF. Written as DNA, the CDR3 is TGTGCCACCAGTGGCCCGGGGGCCGGGGCCAACGTCCTGACTTTC.

At least ten counts were recorded for this clonotype. The V call is TRBV28, the J call TRBJ1-6; D not resolved. The CDR3 loop spans 17 amino acids. Trimming cost V 5 bases and J 4 bases, with 18 bases left between them. Per germline, CDR1 MDHEN and CDR2 SYDVKM. The CDR3 here is CASSTLDRLIYNSPLHF. The CDR3 coding sequence is TGTGCCAGCAGTACCCTCGATCGGCTTATTTATAATTCACCCCTCCACTTT.

This clonotype was counted only a few times. Possible read error: a much larger clone is one base away. The chain joins TRBV28 to TRBJ2-7; D may correspond to TRBD1 or TRBD2 (6 bases each). This CDR3 spans 15 amino acids. V lost 1 base and J 5 bases, leaving 15 bases between the germline ends. Germline CDR1 is MDHEN and CDR2 is SYDVKM. CDR3 sequence: CASSLSGAGYNEQYF. DNA for the CDR3: TGTGCCAGCAGTTTATCGGGGGCAGGGTACAACGAGCAGTACTTC.

The chain has TRBV25-1 and TRBJ1-2; no clear D. CDR3 size: 11 residues. Germline loops: CDR1 MGHDK, CDR2 SYGVNS. V was shortened by 5 bases and J by 5 bases, with 6 bases between the two germline ends. This CDR3 reads CASSSSYGYTF. In nucleotides, the CDR3 is TGTGCCAGCAGTTCCAGTTATGGCTACACCTTC.

This clonotype appeared a few times. The gene calls are TRBV25-1 and TRBJ2-5; D uncertain. The V end was cut by 4 bases, the J end by 4 bases, with 13 bases between. From germline, CDR1 is MGHDK and CDR2 SYGVNS. The CDR3 sequence is 14 residues long. Here the CDR3 DNA reads TGTGCCAGCAGTGGTCCCAAGGCATCAGAGACCCAGTACTTC. Translating it yields CASSGPKASETQYF.

This clonotype was counted ten times or more. This chain joins TRBV28 and TRBJ2-1; 11 nucleotides agree with TRBD2. Losses at the gene ends were 4 bases for V and 3 bases for J; bases not matched to a gene: 14. The CDR3 consists of 19 residues. Germline CDR1 and CDR2: MDHEN and SYDVKM. CDR3 residues: CASSSYGTSGRYIYNEQFF. Written as DNA, the CDR3 is TGTGCCAGCAGTTCCTACGGGACTAGCGGCCGATATATCTACAATGAGCAGTTCTTC.